This TCR beta chain was captured by sequencing in a study of T cell responses to AZD1222 COVID-19 vaccine. General study findings and limits: It was only after the peak T cell response that any repertoires were sampled. Only six or seven AZD1222 recipients tested seropositive at baseline. Most donors were white British and more were female, and clonal diversity was possibly underestimated. Targeting of unmutated variant regions was reportedly seen in nearly half of spike-specific TCRs.

The CDR3 has 15 amino acids. Looked up from germline, CDR1 is MNHEY and CDR2 is SMNVEV (reference sequence). Germline trimming cut 5 bases from V and 7 bases from J; bases unmatched to any gene: 5. Concerning this clone itself: The antigen is undetermined.

This table comes from immunoSEQ multiplex PCR, and its TCRdb copy is limited to in-frame clones, with some not included. The sample shows 130,000 to 150,000 clones, over 85% of them seen only once. Specimen: peripheral blood, collected 28 days after the second AZD1222 dose. The J gene is TRBJ2-2, the V gene TRBV27; 12 positions match TRBD2. The sequence came from an adult who received the AZD1222 COVID-19 vaccine. The CDR3 loop is CASSGLAGGFGELFF. CDR3 bases: TGTGCCAGCAGTGGTCTAGCGGGAGGGTTCGGGGAGCTGTTTTTT.